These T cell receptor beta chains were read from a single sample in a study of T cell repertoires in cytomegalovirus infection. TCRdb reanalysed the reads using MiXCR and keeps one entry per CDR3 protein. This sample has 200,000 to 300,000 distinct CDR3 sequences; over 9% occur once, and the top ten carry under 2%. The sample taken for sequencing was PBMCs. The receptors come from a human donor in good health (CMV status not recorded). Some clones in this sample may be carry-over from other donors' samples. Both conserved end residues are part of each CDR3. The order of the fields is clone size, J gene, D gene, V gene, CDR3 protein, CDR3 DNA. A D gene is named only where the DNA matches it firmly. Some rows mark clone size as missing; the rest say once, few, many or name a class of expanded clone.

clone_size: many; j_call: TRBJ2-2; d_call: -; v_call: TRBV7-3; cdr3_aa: CASSRLVGGELFF; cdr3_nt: TGTGCCAGCAGCCGCCTGGTCGGCGGGGAGCTGTTTTTT
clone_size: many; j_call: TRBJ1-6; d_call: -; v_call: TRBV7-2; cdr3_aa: CASSPQRGGDSPLHF; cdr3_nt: TGTGCCAGCAGCCCCCAACGTGGGGGAGATTCACCCCTCCACTTT
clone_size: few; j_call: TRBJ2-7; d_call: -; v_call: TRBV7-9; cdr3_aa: CASSLAQRAWSEQYF; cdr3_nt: TGTGCCAGCAGCTTAGCCCAGCGAGCTTGGTCCGAGCAGTACTTC
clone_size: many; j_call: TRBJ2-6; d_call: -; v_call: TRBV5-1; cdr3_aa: CASSLGDSWSGANVLTF; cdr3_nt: TGCGCCAGCAGCTTGGGAGACAGCTGGTCCGGGGCCAACGTCCTGACTTTC
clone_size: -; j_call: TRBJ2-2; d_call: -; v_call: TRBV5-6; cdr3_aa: CASSPRVDTGELFF; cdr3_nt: TGTGCCAGCAGCCCCAGGGTTGACACCGGGGAGCTGTTTTTT
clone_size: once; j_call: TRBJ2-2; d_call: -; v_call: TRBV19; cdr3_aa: CASSMGGRTGELFF; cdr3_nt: TGTGCCAGTAGTATGGGGGGGCGCACCGGGGAGCTGTTTTTT
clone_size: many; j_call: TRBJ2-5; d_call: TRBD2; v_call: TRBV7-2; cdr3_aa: CASSEGLAGGKTQYF; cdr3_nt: TGTGCCAGCAGCGAGGGACTAGCGGGGGGTAAGACCCAGTACTTC
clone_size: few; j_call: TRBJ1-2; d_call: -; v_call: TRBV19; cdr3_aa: CASIPTFGGLDGYTF; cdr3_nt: TGTGCCAGTATCCCGACCTTCGGAGGGCTTGATGGCTACACCTTC
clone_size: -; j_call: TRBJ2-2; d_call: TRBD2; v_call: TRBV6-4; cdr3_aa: CASSLAVNTGELFF; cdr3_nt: TGTGCCAGCAGTCTAGCGGTGAACACCGGGGAGCTGTTTTTT
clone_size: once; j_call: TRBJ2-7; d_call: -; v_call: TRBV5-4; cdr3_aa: CASSLAPSQDLSEQYF; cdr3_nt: TGTGCCAGCAGCTTGGCCCCGTCACAAGATCTGTCCGAGCAGTACTTC
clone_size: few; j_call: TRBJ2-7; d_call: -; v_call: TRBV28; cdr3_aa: CASSLGPPLVEQYF; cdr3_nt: TGTGCCAGCAGCTTGGGACCACCTCTGGTCGAGCAGTACTTC
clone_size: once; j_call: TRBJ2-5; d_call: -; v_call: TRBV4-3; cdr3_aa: CASSQVLQETQYF; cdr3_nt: TGCGCCAGCAGCCAAGTTCTCCAAGAGACCCAGTACTTC
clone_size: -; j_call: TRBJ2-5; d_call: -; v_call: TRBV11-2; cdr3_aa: CASRRPGQGRETQYF; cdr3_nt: TGTGCCAGCAGAAGACCAGGGCAGGGTAGAGAGACCCAGTACTTC
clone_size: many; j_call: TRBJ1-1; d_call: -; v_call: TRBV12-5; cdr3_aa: CASGITGTLNTEAFF; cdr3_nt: TGTGCTAGTGGTATCACCGGGACACTGAACACTGAAGCTTTCTTT
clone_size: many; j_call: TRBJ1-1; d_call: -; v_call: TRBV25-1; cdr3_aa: CASSEIGLAFF; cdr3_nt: TGTGCCAGCAGTGAGATAGGGTTAGCTTTCTTT
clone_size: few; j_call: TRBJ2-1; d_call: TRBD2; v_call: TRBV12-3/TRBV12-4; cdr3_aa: CASSPAGGNEQFF; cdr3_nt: TGTGCCAGCTCTCCAGCGGGAGGTAATGAGCAGTTCTTC
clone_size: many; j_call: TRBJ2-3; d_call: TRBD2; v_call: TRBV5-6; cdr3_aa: CASSWGTSGGTDTQYF; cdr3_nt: TGTGCCAGCAGCTGGGGCACTAGCGGCGGCACAGATACGCAGTATTTT
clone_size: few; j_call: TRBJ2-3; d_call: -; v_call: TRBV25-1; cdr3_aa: CASIPSSVGTDTQYF; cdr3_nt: TGTGCCAGCATCCCGTCTAGCGTCGGCACAGATACGCAGTATTTT
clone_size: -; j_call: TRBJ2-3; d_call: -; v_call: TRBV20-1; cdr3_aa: CSARGPSRTDTQYF; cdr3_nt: TGCAGTGCTAGGGGACCCTCACGGACAGATACGCAGTATTTT
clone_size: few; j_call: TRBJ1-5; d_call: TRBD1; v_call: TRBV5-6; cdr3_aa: CASSLAGTGLNQPQHF; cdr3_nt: TGTGCCAGCAGCTTGGCCGGGACAGGGCTGAATCAGCCCCAGCATTTT
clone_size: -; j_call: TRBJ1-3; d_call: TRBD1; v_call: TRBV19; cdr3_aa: CASSMTGDTGNTIYF; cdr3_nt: TGTGCCAGTAGTATGACAGGGGACACTGGAAACACCATATATTTT
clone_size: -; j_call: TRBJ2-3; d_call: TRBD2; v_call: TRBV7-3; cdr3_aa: CASSLTLAGDTQYF; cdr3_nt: TGTGCCAGCAGCTTAACACTAGCGGGAGATACGCAGTATTTT
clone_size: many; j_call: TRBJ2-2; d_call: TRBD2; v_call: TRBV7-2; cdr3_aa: CASSFPWGAGSDTGELFF; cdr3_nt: TGTGCCAGCAGCTTCCCGTGGGGAGCGGGGTCCGACACCGGGGAGCTGTTTTTT
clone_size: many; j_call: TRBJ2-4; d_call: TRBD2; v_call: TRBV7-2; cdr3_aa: CASSPLSGVNIQYF; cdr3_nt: TGTGCCAGCAGCCCATTGAGCGGGGTGAACATTCAGTACTTC
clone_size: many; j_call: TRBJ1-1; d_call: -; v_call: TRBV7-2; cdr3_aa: CASSSTQNTEAFF; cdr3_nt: TGTGCCAGCAGCTCAACTCAGAACACTGAAGCTTTCTTT
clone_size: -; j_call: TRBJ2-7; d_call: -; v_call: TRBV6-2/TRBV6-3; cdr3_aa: CASSYAGRSYEQYF; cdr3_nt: TGTGCCAGCAGTTACGCGGGACGTTCCTACGAGCAGTACTTC
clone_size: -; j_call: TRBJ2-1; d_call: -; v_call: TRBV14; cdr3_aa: CASSRLTRKGEQFF; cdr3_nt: TGTGCCAGCAGCCGACTGACTAGGAAGGGTGAGCAGTTCTTC
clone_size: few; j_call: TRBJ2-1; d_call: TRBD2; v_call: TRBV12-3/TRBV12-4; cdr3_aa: CASSRTSGGNEQFF; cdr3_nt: TGTGCCAGCAGCCGGACTAGCGGGGGTAATGAGCAGTTCTTC
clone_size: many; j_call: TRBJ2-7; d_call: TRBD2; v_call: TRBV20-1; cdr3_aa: CSARGTSGYEQYF; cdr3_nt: TGCAGTGCTAGAGGGACTAGCGGCTACGAGCAGTACTTC
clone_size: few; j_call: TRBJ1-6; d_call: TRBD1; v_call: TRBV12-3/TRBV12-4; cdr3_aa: CASSSGQGQTPLHF; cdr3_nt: TGTGCCAGCAGTTCTGGACAGGGACAGACACCCCTCCACTTT
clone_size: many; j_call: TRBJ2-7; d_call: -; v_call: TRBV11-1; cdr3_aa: CASSQRRSYEQYF; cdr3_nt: TGTGCCAGCAGCCAGAGACGCTCCTACGAGCAGTACTTC
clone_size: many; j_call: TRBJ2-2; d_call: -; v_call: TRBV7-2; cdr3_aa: CASSPVPLNTGELFF; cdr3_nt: TGTGCCAGCAGCCCCGTTCCGTTGAACACCGGGGAGCTGTTTTTT
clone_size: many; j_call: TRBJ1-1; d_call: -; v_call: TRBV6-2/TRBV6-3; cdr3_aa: CASIREMNTEAFF; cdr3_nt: TGTGCCAGCATCAGGGAGATGAACACTGAAGCTTTCTTT
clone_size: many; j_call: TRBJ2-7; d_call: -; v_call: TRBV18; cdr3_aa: CASSPPTRDNEQYF; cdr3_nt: TGTGCCAGCTCACCACCGACGAGGGACAACGAGCAGTACTTC
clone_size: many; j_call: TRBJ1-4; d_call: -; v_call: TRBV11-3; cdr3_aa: CASSLDFGEKLFF; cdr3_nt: TGTGCCAGCAGCTTAGATTTTGGTGAAAAACTGTTTTTT
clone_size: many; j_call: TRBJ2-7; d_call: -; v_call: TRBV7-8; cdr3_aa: CASSLGRGRWGEQYF; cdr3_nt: TGTGCCAGCAGCTTAGGGAGGGGGCGATGGGGCGAGCAGTACTTC
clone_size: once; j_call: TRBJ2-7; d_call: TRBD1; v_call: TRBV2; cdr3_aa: CASGDRGYEQYF; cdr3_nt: TGTGCCTCCGGGGACAGGGGTTACGAGCAGTACTTC
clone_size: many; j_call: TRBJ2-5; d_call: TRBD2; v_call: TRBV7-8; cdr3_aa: CASSLEGGRIETQYF; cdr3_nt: TGTGCCAGCAGCTTAGAGGGCGGGAGGATCGAGACCCAGTACTTC
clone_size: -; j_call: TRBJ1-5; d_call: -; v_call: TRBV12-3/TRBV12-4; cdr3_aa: CASRHSLSNQPQHF; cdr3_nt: TGTGCCAGCAGACACAGCCTTAGCAATCAGCCCCAGCATTTT
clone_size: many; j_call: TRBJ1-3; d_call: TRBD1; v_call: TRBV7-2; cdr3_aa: CASGGQGLVTGNTIYF; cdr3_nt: TGTGCCAGCGGAGGACAGGGCCTAGTTACTGGAAACACCATATATTTT
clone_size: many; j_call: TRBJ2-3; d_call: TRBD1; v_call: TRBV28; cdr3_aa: CASSVWGTEGTDTQYF; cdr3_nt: TGTGCCAGCAGTGTATGGGGGACAGAGGGCACAGATACGCAGTATTTT
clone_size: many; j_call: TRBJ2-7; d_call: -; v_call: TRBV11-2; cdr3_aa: CASSLRSAASSYEQYF; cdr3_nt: TGTGCCAGCAGCTTACGATCCGCGGCTAGCTCCTACGAGCAGTACTTC
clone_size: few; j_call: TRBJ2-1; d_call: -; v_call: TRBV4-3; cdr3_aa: CASSQESRNYNEQFF; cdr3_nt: TGCGCCAGCAGCCAAGAGAGCAGGAATTACAATGAGCAGTTCTTC
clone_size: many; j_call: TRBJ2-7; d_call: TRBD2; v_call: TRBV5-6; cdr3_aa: CASSLASSGVSYEQYF; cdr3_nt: TGTGCCAGCAGCTTGGCGTCTAGCGGGGTCTCCTACGAGCAGTACTTC
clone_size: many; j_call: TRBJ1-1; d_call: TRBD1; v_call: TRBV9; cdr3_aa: CASSVEGTGGPNTEAFF; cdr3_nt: TGTGCCAGCAGCGTAGAGGGGACAGGGGGCCCGAACACTGAAGCTTTCTTT
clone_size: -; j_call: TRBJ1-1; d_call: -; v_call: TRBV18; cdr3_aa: CASSPVERGIGTEAFF; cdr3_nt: TGTGCCAGCTCACCAGTCGAAAGGGGAATAGGCACTGAAGCTTTCTTT
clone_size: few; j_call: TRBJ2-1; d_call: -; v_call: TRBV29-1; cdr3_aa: CSVVQVNGNEQFF; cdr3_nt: TGCAGCGTAGTACAGGTCAATGGGAATGAGCAGTTCTTC
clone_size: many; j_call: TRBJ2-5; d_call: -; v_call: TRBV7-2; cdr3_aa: CASSFPVETQYF; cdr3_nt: TGTGCCAGCAGCTTTCCGGTAGAGACCCAGTACTTC
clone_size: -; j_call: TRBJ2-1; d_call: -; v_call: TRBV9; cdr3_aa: CASSVLADNEQFF; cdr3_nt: TGTGCCAGCAGCGTACTAGCCGACAATGAGCAGTTCTTC
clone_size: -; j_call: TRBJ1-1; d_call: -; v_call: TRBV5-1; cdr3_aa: CASSPSSTNTEAFF; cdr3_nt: TGCGCCAGCAGCCCTTCAAGCACGAACACTGAAGCTTTCTTT
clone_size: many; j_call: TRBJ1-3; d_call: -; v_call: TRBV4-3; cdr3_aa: CASSQDTSGNTIYF; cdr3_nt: TGCGCCAGCAGCCAAGATACTTCTGGAAACACCATATATTTT
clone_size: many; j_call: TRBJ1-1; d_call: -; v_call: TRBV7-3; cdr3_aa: CASSLIRTEAFF; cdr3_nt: TGTGCCAGCAGCTTAATAAGGACTGAAGCTTTCTTT
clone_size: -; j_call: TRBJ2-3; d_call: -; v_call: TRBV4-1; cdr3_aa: CASSQDPQDTQYF; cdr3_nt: TGCGCCAGCAGCCAAGATCCCCAAGATACGCAGTATTTT
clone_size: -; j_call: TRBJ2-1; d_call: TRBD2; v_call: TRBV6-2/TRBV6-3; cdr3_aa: CASRFTTSGGEQFF; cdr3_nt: TGTGCCAGCAGGTTTACGACTAGCGGCGGTGAGCAGTTCTTC
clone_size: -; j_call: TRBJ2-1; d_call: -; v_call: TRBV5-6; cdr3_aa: CASSFRAGTYNEQFF; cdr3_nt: TGTGCCAGCAGCTTCCGGGCGGGGACCTACAATGAGCAGTTCTTC
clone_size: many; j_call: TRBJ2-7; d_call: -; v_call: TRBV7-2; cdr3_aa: CASSRDGYSYEQYF; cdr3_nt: TGTGCCAGCAGTCGGGACGGCTATTCCTACGAGCAGTACTTC
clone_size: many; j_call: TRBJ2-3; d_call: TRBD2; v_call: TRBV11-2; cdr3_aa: CASSLDAAGGGADTQYF; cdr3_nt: TGTGCCAGCAGCTTAGATGCAGCGGGAGGGGGCGCAGATACGCAGTATTTT
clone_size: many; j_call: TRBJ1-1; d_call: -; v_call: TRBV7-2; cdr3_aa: CASSYGHKNTEAFF; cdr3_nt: TGTGCCAGCAGTTACGGACACAAGAACACTGAAGCTTTCTTT
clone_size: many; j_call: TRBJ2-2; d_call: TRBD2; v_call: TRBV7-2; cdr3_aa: CASSRQWGGTGELFF; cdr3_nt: TGTGCCAGCAGCCGACAGTGGGGGGGGACCGGGGAGCTGTTTTTT
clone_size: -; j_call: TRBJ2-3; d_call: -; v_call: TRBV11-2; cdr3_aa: CASSPRATRDTQYF; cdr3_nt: TGTGCCAGCAGCCCCCGGGCCACCAGAGATACGCAGTATTTT